This TCR beta chain was documented in a study of T-cell memory formation after mild COVID-19 (dated by TCRdb to the early 2020s). Regarding the research as a whole: TCR sequence clusters from the two donors were found to be largely donor specific. Two young, previously healthy adult volunteers, one female and one male, were included in the cohort. T-cell clones expanding and contracting after mild COVID-19 in two donors were tracked by longitudinal TCRalpha and TCRbeta repertoire sequencing. Findings and caveats that apply to the study as a whole: Only two mild cases were covered in the study, and larger cohorts including severe cases with pre-infection samples were considered necessary. Balanced CD4/CD8 phenotypes were observed for clones contracting from day 15 to 85, whereas a bias towards CD4+ was observed for a second wave of clones expanding from day 15 to 37. Some responding clones were detected in pre-infection memory, suggesting pre-existing cross-reactive memory T cells joined the SARS-CoV-2 response. Contracting CD4+ clones were located mainly in the CM and EM memory subsets, whereas CD8+ clones were found to be enriched in EMRA. SARS-CoV-2 specificity was not confirmed for the second-wave clones peaking on day 37.

PBMCs were isolated by Ficoll-Paque density gradient centrifugation. Sequencing was performed on an Illumina NovaSeq 6000. Using 5'RACE with constant-segment primers, TCRalpha and TCRbeta cDNA libraries were constructed, with sample barcodes and unique molecular identifiers added in the process. Trizol reagent was used to extract RNA from every sample. Libraries were amplified in two PCR steps, with a second sample barcode and Illumina TruSeq adapters added in the second step. The libraries were sequenced on an Illumina NovaSeq using 2 x 150 bp paired-end reads. In the original analysis: Demultiplexing of reads and collapsing into UMI-guided consensus sequences were performed with migec v1.2.7. Using mixcr v2.1.11, UMI consensuses were aligned to TRA and TRB V and J templates and then assembled into clonotypes. A clonotype was counted as expanded or contracted only if both edgeR and NoisET called the change significant, with noise models trained on biological replicates. For edgeR calls, the thresholds were a false discovery rate-adjusted p below 0.01 and a log2 fold-change of 1. As an exploratory analysis of dynamics, max-normalized trajectories of the 1000 most abundant clonotypes were examined with PCA combined with hierarchical clustering. The CD4 or CD8 phenotype of responding clones was assigned using the separately sequenced CD4+ and CD8+ repertoires. Using fastp trimming at Q25 and MiXCR clonotype assembly, TCRdb reanalyzed the public sequencing data and kept in-frame beta chains. Under each unique CDR3 protein, matching rows form one entry showing the most common genes and DNA. The authors' filters were not applied to this entry. The sample data list approximately 410,000 distinct CDR3 sequences, and 23% of these were observed just once. Together, the top ten hold roughly 13% of the sample.

Concerning this clonotype: The antigen it binds to is not known. A read error may account for a junction end that differs from germline.

CDR1 MNHEY and CDR2 SVGEGT were looked up in the germline V gene. From the cysteine up to the phenylalanine, the CDR3 has a length of 12 residues. Only the CDR3 region is kept as DNA, spanning 36 bases read in frame from base 1. This TCR came from an adult woman who had mild COVID-19 (a few samples of this study predate the infection). The sample titles of this study are shuffled in the database, so cell type and time point are left out; the donor was told from shared clones. The rearranged chain carries TRBV6-2 or TRBV6-3 and TRBJ2-7; the D gene is unclear. The sequenced sample was PBMCs or a T cell subset sorted from them (not recorded which). In nucleotide form, the sequence is TGTGCCAGCAGTAACTCTTTCTACGAGCAGTACTTC. It specifies CASSNSFYEQYF.